The clone carrying this T cell receptor (beta chain) was counted between two and nine times. The sample originates from a study of low-dose radiotherapy and immunotherapy resistance in tumors. As for the study in general: With fractions of 0.5 Gy given every 2 weeks, Cohort 1 accumulated a total of 6.5 Gy.

TRAV- and TRBV-specific primers primed first-strand cDNA, covering alpha and beta chains. With a constant-region primer and a V-primer adapter, TCRs were subjected to approximately 18 PCR cycles of amplification. TCRdb recomputed calls from the reads with MiXCR, one row per CDR3 protein. This table has roughly 14,000 distinct CDR3 sequences, 60% appearing once. The study gave donors nivolumab, ipilimumab, aspirin, low-dose cyclophosphamide and low-dose radiotherapy. There are 15 residues in the CDR3. Germline values: CDR1 SNHLY, CDR2 FYNNEI. After removal of 1 base from V and 5 bases from J, the junction contained 5 bases not matched to a gene.

The receptor's source is a human donor with advanced metastatic prostate, ovarian, gallbladder or colorectal cancer (not recorded which). This table probably holds off-target reads from a library built for another chain. The chain couples TRBV2 to TRBJ2-7; TRBD2 matches at 10 bases. CDR3 nucleotide sequence: TGTGCCAGCAGTGAAGGGCTAGCGGGAGTCCACGAGCAGTACTTC. It codes for CASSEGLAGVHEQYF. Looking up the rest from reference TRBV2 and TRBJ2-7 gives the full variable domain: EPEVTQTPSHQVTQMGQEVILRCVPISNHLYFYWYRQILGQKVEFLVSFYNNEISEKSEIFDDQFSVERPDGSNFTLKIRSTKLEDSAMYFCASSEGLAGVHEQYFGPGTRLTVT.